This T cell receptor beta chain was observed in a study of early T cells in non-severe SARS-CoV-2 infection. Germline assignment: CDR1 SGHDN and CDR2 FVKESK. This CDR3 has 14 residues. With 10 bases clipped from V and 3 bases from J, the junction kept 9 bases outside the gene matches. TCRdb independently ran MiXCR on the 5' RACE reads; one entry per CDR3 protein. The repertoire consists of about 68,000 distinct CDR3 sequences, with approximately 12% occurring once and the leading ten covering more than 1.5%. The sequenced sample was whole blood. This sequence was found in an adult who was a healthcare worker with PCR-confirmed SARS-CoV-2 infection or an uninfected control (not recorded which). The chain links TRBV14 to TRBJ2-7, with 10 nucleotides matching TRBD1. For the CDR3, the DNA is TGTGCCAACGACAGGGGGCAGATCAACTACGAGCAGTACTTC. This encodes CANDRGQINYEQYF.